These 32 T cell receptor beta chains came from one sample sequenced in a study of blood T cell repertoires in COVID-19. The table came from immunoSEQ multiplex PCR; TCRdb's copy has only in-frame clones and leaves some out. The table lists around 250,000 clones, under 90% of them singletons. Sequences were obtained from PBMCs or T cells enriched from blood (not recorded which). The receptor source for this set is a man aged 25-40 years with acute COVID-19.

The rearrangement joins TRBV19 to TRBJ1-6; D is ambiguous. Germline V gives CDR1 LNHDA, CDR2 SQIVND (reference sequence). The CDR3 is 13 residues long. V was pared by 2 bases and J by 8 bases, with 7 bases between. The chain's CDR3 is CASSIRSDSPLHF. The CDR3 bases are TGTGCCAGTAGTATACGGTCGGATTCACCCCTCCACTTT.

This chain links TRBV30 with TRBJ2-3; 10 bases agree with TRBD2. CDR3 length: 15 amino acids. Germline V lookup: CDR1 GTSNPN, CDR2 SVGIG (reference sequence). Trimming removed 8 bases from V and 2 bases from J; junction bases left unmatched: 10. CDR3 coding DNA: TGTGCCCGGACGGCTAGCGGGAGTAACACAGATACGCAGTATTTT. It yields the protein CARTASGSNTDTQYF.

The V call is TRBV24-1, the J call TRBJ2-5; D might be TRBD1 (5 bases). CDR1 KGHDR and CDR2 SFDVKD come from the germline V gene. V was cut by 7 bases and J by 5 bases, with 22 bases left in between. There are 16 residues in the CDR3. The CDR3 region has the DNA TGTGCCACCAGCCGGGTGGGGCAGGGTGTCGCCGAGACCCAGTACTTC. This translates into CATSRVGQGVAETQYF.

The chain has TRBV5-1 and TRBJ1-2; D possibly corresponds to TRBD1 (6 bases). V was pared by 3 bases and J by 8 bases, with 17 bases between. The CDR3 runs to 14 residues. The germline gives CDR1 SGHRS, CDR2 YFSETQ. CDR3 sequence (DNA): TGCGCCAGCAGCTCCGCGGACAGTCTGGGCGGCTACACCTTC. This translates into CASSSADSLGGYTF.

The CDR3 protein is CASTLGGAQDMRAFF. The CDR3 DNA reads TGTGCCAGCACCCTGGGGGGGGCCCAGGATATGCGAGCTTTCTTT. The chain couples TRBV7-2 to TRBJ1-1, with D maybe TRBD1 (6 bases). The CDR3 extends over 15 amino acids. Trimming took off 7 bases at V and 10 bases at J, with 25 bases between the two ends. From germline, CDR1 is SGHTA and CDR2 FQGNSA.

As to this clone: The DNA is left out, because the CDR3 cannot be placed on it with certainty; the CDR3 is given as TCRdb lists it. The chain combines TRBV4-2 with TRBJ1-2; the table names TRBD1, a call not compared with the DNA. Germline V lookup: CDR1 LGHNA, CDR2 YNFKEQ. The CDR3 spans 15 amino acids, including both terminal residues. The CDR3 is CASSQDWGQGSTQSF.

This chain joins TRBV5-4 and TRBJ1-6, with a weak D call TRBD1 (5 bases). CDR1 and CDR2 from the germline V gene are SGHNT and YYREEE (reference sequence). The CDR3 is made up of 17 amino acids. V was shortened by 0 bases and J by 5 bases, with 15 bases between the two germline ends. This chain's CDR3 is CASSLAPAGLDNSPLHF. CDR3 in DNA: TGTGCCAGCAGCTTGGCCCCCGCAGGGCTAGATAATTCACCCCTCCACTTT.

DNA of the CDR3: TGTGCCAGCAGCGATCCTCCACTAGCGAGCGAGCAGTACGTC. This sequence encodes CASSDPPLASEQYV. The chain carries TRBV6-2 or TRBV6-3 and TRBJ2-7; 7 bases are a match to TRBD2. From germline, CDR1 is MNHEY and CDR2 SVGEGT. Unmatched junction bases numbered 11, after V lost 6 bases and J lost 6 bases. The CDR3 totals 14 residues.

This chain joins TRBV23-1 and TRBJ2-3; tentatively, D is TRBD1 (5 bases). TRBV23-1 has ORF status, its function being uncertain. V lost 2 bases and J 7 bases, leaving 16 bases between the germline ends. CDR3 size: 15 residues. CDR3 sequence: CASSQKSSKGHTQYF. Here the CDR3 DNA reads TGCGCCAGCAGTCAAAAGTCCTCCAAGGGGCATACGCAGTATTTT.

The J gene is TRBJ2-5, the V gene TRBV6-5, with a tentative D call TRBD1 (5 bases). This CDR3 contains 14 residues. Germline V gene data show CDR1 as MNHEY and CDR2 as SVGAGI. Trimming pared 5 bases from V and 2 bases from J, leaving 12 bases between. Written as DNA, the CDR3 is TGTGCCAGCAGTCCAGGACAAAGACAAGAGACCCAGTACTTC. Amino acids: CASSPGQRQETQYF.

Only a few counts were recorded for this clone. J is TRBJ1-6 and V is TRBV11-3; D gene ambiguous. CDR3 size: 14 residues. V lost 3 bases and J lost 10, with 13 bases in between. The germline V gene has CDR1 SGHNT and CDR2 YENEEA. CDR3 sequence: CASSLRGIISPLHF. Here the CDR3 DNA reads TGTGCCAGCAGCTTGAGAGGGATTATCTCACCCCTCCACTTT.

V usage is TRBV30 and J usage is TRBJ1-4; the D is unclear. CDR1 and CDR2 (germline): GTSNPN, SVGIG (reference sequence). This CDR3 contains 14 residues. The germline V and J ends were trimmed by 3 bases and 0 bases, with 8 bases remaining between them. This chain's CDR3 is CAWRRAATNEKLFF. The CDR3 DNA follows: TGTGCCTGGAGACGTGCAGCAACTAATGAAAAACTGTTTTTT.

This clone was picked up one time. The chain employs TRBV19 and TRBJ2-3; 7 nucleotides line up with TRBD2. J lost 6 bases, V lost 10 bases, and 13 bases had no gene match. The germline V gene encodes CDR1 LNHDA and CDR2 SQIVND (reference sequence). CDR3 length equals 14 residues. Here the CDR3 reads CATLSSAGADTQYF. In nucleotides, the CDR3 is TGTGCCACCCTCTCCTCCGCGGGAGCTGATACGCAGTATTTT.

The chain combines TRBV10-2 with TRBJ1-1, with D uncertain. V was cut by 6 bases and J by 0 bases, with 17 bases left in between. This CDR3 region has 16 residues. Germline V gene data show CDR1 as WSHSY and CDR2 as SAAADI. CDR3 nucleotide sequence: TGCGCCAGCAGCAAGGAGGGCCCCGCAATGAACACTGAAGCTTTCTTT. Translation gives CASSKEGPAMNTEAFF.

This chain connects TRBV5-4 to TRBJ1-2, with TRBD1 matching 7 bases. The germline CDR1 and CDR2 sequences are SGHNT and YYREEE (reference sequence). Losses at the gene ends were 10 bases for V and 4 bases for J; bases not matched to a gene: 10. The CDR3 length is 13 residues. DNA for the CDR3: TGTGCCGGGAACAGGGGTGGAAGCTATGGCTACACCTTC. It translates to CAGNRGGSYGYTF.

This chain joins TRBV7-6 and TRBJ1-6; a weak D match, TRBD1 (6 bases). The CDR3 covers 16 residues. Per the germline V gene, CDR1 is SGHVS and CDR2 is FNYEAQ. The V gene lost 6 bases and the J gene lost 4 bases, with 16 bases spanning the gap. The CDR3 is CASSPGQNVYNSPLHF. CDR3 in DNA: TGTGCCAGCAGTCCCGGACAGAACGTTTATAATTCACCCCTCCACTTT. Supplemented by reference TRBV7-6 and TRBJ1-6, the full variable domain reads GAGVSQSPRYKVTKRGQDVALRCDPISGHVSLYWYRQALGQGPEFLTYFNYEAQQDKSGLPNDRFSAERPEGSISTLTIQRTEQRDSAMYRCASSPGQNVYNSPLHFGNGTRLTVT.

CDR3 bases: TGTGCCTGGAGTACAGGGCTTGAAAACACCATATATTTT. This encodes CAWSTGLENTIYF. The chain joins TRBV30 to TRBJ1-3; D is perhaps TRBD1 (6 bases). V lost 2 bases to trimming and J lost 6 bases, with 11 bases between them. Looked up from germline, CDR1 is GTSNPN and CDR2 is SVGIG (reference sequence). CDR3 length equals 13 residues.

The chain's CDR3 is CASSPFRGREQYV. CDR3 in DNA: TGTGCCAGCAGCCCCTTTAGGGGGCGCGAGCAGTACGTC. This chain links TRBV16 with TRBJ2-7, with TRBD1 matching 7 bases. This CDR3 contains 13 residues. After removal of 4 bases from V and 6 bases from J, the junction contained 6 bases not matched to a gene. CDR1 KGHSY and CDR2 FQNENV come from the germline V gene.

V gene TRBV12-3 or TRBV12-4 combines with J gene TRBJ1-2; D might be TRBD1 (5 bases). V lost 4 bases, J lost 4 bases, and 10 bases lay in between. The length of the CDR3 is 13 residues. Here the CDR3 reads CASSYGGSYGYTF. Here the CDR3 DNA reads TGTGCCAGCAGTTACGGGGGATCCTATGGCTACACCTTC.

This clone was observed a handful of times. This chain uses TRBV4-2 with TRBJ2-3; 10 bases match TRBD2. The CDR3 extends over 16 amino acids. Per the germline V gene, CDR1 is LGHNA and CDR2 is YNFKEQ. With 4 bases clipped from V and 4 bases from J, the junction kept 8 bases outside the gene matches. The DNA for the CDR3 is TGTGCCAGCAGCCCACAGGCAACTAGCGGGGCAGATACGCAGTATTTT. Its protein product is CASSPQATSGADTQYF.

This clone appeared a few times. This chain uses TRBV12-5 with TRBJ1-5; D remains ambiguous. From germline, CDR1 is LGHNT and CDR2 FRNRAP. This CDR3 contains 12 residues. V was trimmed by 1 base and J by 10 bases, leaving 8 bases between them. CDR3 loop: CASGLGDPPQHF. CDR3 DNA: TGTGCTAGTGGTTTGGGAGATCCCCCCCAGCATTTT. The full variable domain, with the rest looked up from reference TRBV12-5 and TRBJ1-5, is DARVTQTPRHKVTEMGQEVTMRCQPILGHNTVFWYRQTMMQGLELLAYFRNRAPLDDSGMPKDRFSAEMPDATLATLKIQPSEPRDSAVYFCASGLGDPPQHFGDGTRLSIL.

This sequence joins TRBV19 and TRBJ2-2, with D perhaps TRBD2 (5 bases). The V end lost 1 base, the J end lost 5 bases, and 5 bases lay between the germline ends. In germline, CDR1 is LNHDA, CDR2 SQIVND (reference sequence). This CDR3 is 13 amino acids long. The chain's CDR3 is CASSIGGTGELFF. DNA of the CDR3: TGTGCCAGTAGTATAGGAGGGACCGGGGAGCTGTTTTTT.

The V and J genes are TRBV28 and TRBJ1-5, with 9 bases identical to TRBD1. Germline V lookup: CDR1 MDHEN, CDR2 SYDVKM. Trimming cost V 7 bases and J 7 bases; bases outside gene matches: 5. The CDR3 runs 13 residues. CDR3 region: CASTRQGEQPQHF. The CDR3 DNA sequence: TGTGCCAGCACGAGACAGGGGGAGCAGCCCCAGCATTTT.

This chain connects TRBV7-2 to TRBJ1-5; possibly TRBD1 for D (5 bases). The CDR3 covers 15 residues. Germline CDR1 is SGHTA and CDR2 is FQGNSA. Trimming pared 5 bases from V and 5 bases from J, leaving 16 bases between. CDR3 nucleotide sequence: TGTGCCAGCAGCGTTGACAGCGATAGTTATCAGCCCCAGCATTTT. The encoded protein is CASSVDSDSYQPQHF.

This clone was recorded once. V usage is TRBV7-9 and J usage is TRBJ2-1, with D maybe TRBD1 (5 bases). With 1 base removed from V and 9 bases from J, the gap between germline ends came to 13 bases. The CDR3 runs 14 residues. Germline V lookup: CDR1 SEHNR, CDR2 FQNEAQ (reference sequence). In DNA, the CDR3 is TGTGCCAGCAGCTTAGTTGGGGCGGTAGGTGAGCAGTTCTTC. The encoded protein is CASSLVGAVGEQFF.

V and J are TRBV24-1 and TRBJ2-1; 10 positions match TRBD2. CDR1 is KGHDR and CDR2 is SFDVKD in the germline V gene. CDR3 length: 16 amino acids. V was clipped by 4 bases and J by 8 bases; unmatched bases: 10. The CDR3 DNA reads TGTGCCACCAGTGAACCAGCGGGGGGGCCGGTCGATGAGCAGTTCTTC. Translated: CATSEPAGGPVDEQFF.

This clone came up a few times. CDR3 sequence reads: CASSEGRGGYGYTF. In DNA, the CDR3 is TGCGCCAGCAGTGAAGGCAGGGGAGGGTATGGCTACACCTTC. The V gene is TRBV10-1, the J gene TRBJ1-2; D might be TRBD1 (6 bases). The CDR3 is made up of 14 amino acids. The ends were cut back, 3 bases at V and 5 bases at J, with 13 bases in the middle. Germline values: CDR1 WNHNN, CDR2 SYGVQD (reference sequence).

The V call is TRBV30, the J call TRBJ2-2; perhaps TRBD2 as D (6 bases). Germline V gene lookup returns CDR1 GTSNPN and CDR2 SVGIG (reference sequence). This CDR3 comprises 17 residues. V lost 1 base, J lost 9 bases, and 24 bases lay in between. The DNA for the CDR3 is TGTGCCTGGAGTGGTTTGGGAGGCAGCCTTGGAGCCCGGGAGCTGTTTTTT. It yields the protein CAWSGLGGSLGARELFF.

This chain connects TRBV28 to TRBJ2-1, with 14 bases that match TRBD2. Germline V CDR1 and CDR2: MDHEN, SYDVKM. The CDR3 loop spans 15 amino acids. With 4 bases clipped from V and 8 bases from J, the junction kept 4 bases outside the gene matches. The CDR3 protein is CASSSTSGGAHEQFF. The CDR3 coding sequence is TGTGCCAGCAGTTCGACTAGCGGGGGGGCCCATGAGCAGTTCTTC. Supplemented by reference TRBV28 and TRBJ2-1, the full variable domain reads DVKVTQSSRYLVKRTGEKVFLECVQDMDHENMFWYRQDPGLGLRLIYFSYDVKMKEKGDIPEGYSVSREKKERFSLILESASTNQTSMYLCASSSTSGGAHEQFFGPGTRLTVL.

The V call is TRBV30, the J call TRBJ2-1, with 12 bases matching TRBD2. After removal of 2 bases from V and 10 bases from J, the junction contained 9 bases not matched to a gene. Germline V gene data show CDR1 as GTSNPN and CDR2 as SVGIG (reference sequence). This CDR3 has 15 amino acids. The CDR3 region is CAWSPLAGGPREQFF. The CDR3 region has the DNA TGTGCCTGGAGTCCGCTAGCGGGAGGGCCAAGGGAGCAGTTCTTC.

Worth noting for this clone: An end of the junction does not agree with germline; a read error may underlie this. This CDR3 reads CASSLTSGNSGANVLTF. CDR3 sequence (DNA): TGTGCCAGCAGCTTGACTAGCGGCAACTCTGGGGCCAACGTCCTGACTTTC. This chain connects TRBV5-1 to TRBJ2-6; 9 bases line up with TRBD2. Per germline, CDR1 SGHRS and CDR2 YFSETQ. This CDR3 is 17 amino acids long.

The chain uses TRBV10-2 and TRBJ2-2; TRBD1 matches at 10 bases. CDR3 length: 13 residues. V dropped 8 bases and J dropped 4; count of bases not matched to a gene: 1. Germline V gives CDR1 WSHSY, CDR2 SAAADI. The DNA for the CDR3 is TGCGCCAGCGGGACAGGGGTCACCGGGGAGCTGTTTTTT. Translated, it gives CASGTGVTGELFF.